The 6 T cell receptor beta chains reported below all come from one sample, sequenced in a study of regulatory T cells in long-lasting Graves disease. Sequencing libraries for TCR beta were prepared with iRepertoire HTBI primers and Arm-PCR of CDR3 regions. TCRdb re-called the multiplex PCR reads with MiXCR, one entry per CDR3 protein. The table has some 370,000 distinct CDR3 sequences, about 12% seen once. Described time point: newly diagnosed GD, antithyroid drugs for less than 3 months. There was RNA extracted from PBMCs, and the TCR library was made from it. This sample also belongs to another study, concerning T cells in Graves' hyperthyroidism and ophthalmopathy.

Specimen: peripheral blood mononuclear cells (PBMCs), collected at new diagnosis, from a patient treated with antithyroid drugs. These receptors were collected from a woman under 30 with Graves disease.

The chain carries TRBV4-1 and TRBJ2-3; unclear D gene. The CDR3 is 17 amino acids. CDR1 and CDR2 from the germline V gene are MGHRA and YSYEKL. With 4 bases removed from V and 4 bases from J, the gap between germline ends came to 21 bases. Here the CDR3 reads CASSRSRWVQGADTQYF. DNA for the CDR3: TGCGCCAGCAGCCGAAGTAGATGGGTTCAAGGCGCAGATACGCAGTATTTT.

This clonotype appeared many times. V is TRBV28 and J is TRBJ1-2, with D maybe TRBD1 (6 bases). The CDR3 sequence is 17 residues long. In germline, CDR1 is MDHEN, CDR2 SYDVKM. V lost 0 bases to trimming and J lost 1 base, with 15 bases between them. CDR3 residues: CASSLWQGWRGNYGYTF. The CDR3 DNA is TGTGCCAGCAGTTTATGGCAGGGGTGGAGGGGTAACTATGGCTACACCTTC.

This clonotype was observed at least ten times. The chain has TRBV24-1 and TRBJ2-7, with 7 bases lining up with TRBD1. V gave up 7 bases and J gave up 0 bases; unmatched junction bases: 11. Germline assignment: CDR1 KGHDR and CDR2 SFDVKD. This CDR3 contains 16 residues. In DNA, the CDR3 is TGTGCCACCAGAAATCTAACAGGGGTATTCTCCTACGAGCAGTACTTC. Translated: CATRNLTGVFSYEQYF.

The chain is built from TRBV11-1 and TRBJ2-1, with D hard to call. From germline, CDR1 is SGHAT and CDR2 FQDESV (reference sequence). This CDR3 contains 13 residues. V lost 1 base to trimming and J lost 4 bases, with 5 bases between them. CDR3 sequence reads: CASSLDTYNEQFF. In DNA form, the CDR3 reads TGTGCCAGCAGCTTAGATACATACAATGAGCAGTTCTTC.

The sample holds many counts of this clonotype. The CDR3, as DNA: TGTGCCAGCAGCTTAGCTTTTTCCTACGAGCAGTACGTC. Translation gives CASSLAFSYEQYV. This rearrangement joins TRBV7-2 to TRBJ2-7; D gene uncertain. In germline, CDR1 is SGHTA, CDR2 FQGNSA. V was shortened by 0 bases and J by 1 base, with 4 bases between the two germline ends. This CDR3 spans 13 amino acids.

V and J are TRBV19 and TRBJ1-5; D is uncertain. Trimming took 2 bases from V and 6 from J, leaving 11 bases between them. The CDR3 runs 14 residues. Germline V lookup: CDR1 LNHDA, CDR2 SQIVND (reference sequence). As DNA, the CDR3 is TGTGCCAGTAGTATATTGCCCGCAGGTCAGCCCCAGCATTTT. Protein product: CASSILPAGQPQHF.